The T cell receptor (beta chain) described here comes from a study of Tregs in tolerant kidney transplant recipients. Overall study findings and caveats: Activated donor B cell expansion appeared to reveal the most relevant donor-specific TCRbeta repertoire. Biological reproducibility was not directly addressed, but technical replication error appeared minimal.

This table comes from immunoSEQ multiplex PCR, and its TCRdb copy is limited to in-frame clones, with some not included. The sample lists some 64,000 clones, 98% occurring once. Unstimulated Tregs (CD4+CD25+CD127-) and CD4+CD25- non-Tregs were sorted from PBMCs. Regulatory T cells were sorted from thawed PBMCs rested overnight at 37°C with about 210 IU/ml IL-2. A note on this clone: No antigen is known for it.

Sequenced material: Tregs from blood, taken before the transplant. This sequence originates from a human donor who received a combined kidney and bone marrow transplant.

DNA of the CDR3: TGCGCCAGCAGCTTTAGGTCTAGCGGCTTCACAGATACGCAGTATTTT. This codes for CASSFRSSGFTDTQYF. The chain links TRBV5-1 to TRBJ2-3; 7 bases agree with TRBD2. The V segment lost 2 bases and the J segment 2 bases; nucleotides outside the gene matches: 8. Germline loops: CDR1 SGHRS, CDR2 YFSETQ. This CDR3 is 16 amino acids long. Variable domain in full (rest from reference TRBV5-1 and TRBJ2-3): KAGVTQTPRYLIKTRGQQVTLSCSPISGHRSVSWYQQTPGQGLQFLFEYFSETQRNKGNFPGRFSGRQFSNSRSEMNVSTLELGDSALYLCASSFRSSGFTDTQYFGPGTRLTVL.